This T cell receptor beta chain stems from a study of shared clonotypes between healthy human individuals (TCRdb year 2020). Looking at the study overall: A couple of women and a few men aged 18 to 49 years were included in the cohort. For each donor, CD4 naive and CD4 memory were each run on three plates, CD8 naive on two plates, and CD8 memory on one plate. Blood TCR repertoires of roughly five healthy adults were deeply sequenced to estimate repertoire size and the extent of clonotype sharing between individuals. Libraries were prepared and TCR repertoires were sequenced by different laboratories using diverse techniques, in order to increase sequencing depth and limit assay-specific biases. Per donor, leukapheresis produced somewhere between about 0.94 and 9.5 billion PBMCs. Beyond this particular receptor, the publication reports: The small number of donors limited the genetic and exposure-history diversity represented. Incomplete sequencing was indicated by rarefaction of sorted-subset datasets, despite the large sequencing depth. Sharing across a handful of donors was observed for roughly 5.4% of naive CD4, around 3.5% of naive CD8, roughly 2.4% of memory CD4, and around 0.4% of memory CD8 clonotypes. Compared with non-shared clonotypes, clonotypes shared by all four sorted-subset donors had higher generation probabilities. Pairwise subsampling indicated that sequencing depth was expected to affect the degree of clonotype sharing among donors. Naive subsets generally had larger estimated clonotype richness than memory subsets did. Sampling was limited to blood, and TCR repertoires in tissue likely differ from TCR repertoires in blood.

CDR1 and CDR2, per the germline V gene, are MDHEN and SYDVKM. Inclusive of the bounding cysteine and phenylalanine, the CDR3 is 14 residues long. Only CDR3 DNA remains: 42 bases, in frame from the first base. A distance of 13 bases separates the germline ends of V and J, which lose 7 bases and 1 base respectively. Using the deep immunoSEQ assay, multiplex PCR amplified TCR CDR3 regions from genomic DNA. Extracted genomic DNA from each cell subset was distributed evenly across all wells of several immunoSEQ 96-well plates, and each plate was treated as a replicate. For sorted subsets, around 200 ng genomic DNA, equal to some 28,000 T cell genomes, was loaded into each replicate PCR. Purified libraries were quantified with a Qubit 3.0 fluorometer, sized on a Bioanalyzer 2100, and re-quantified with the KAPA Library Quantification kit. Every immunoSEQ 96-well plate was sequenced on a dedicated single-read 150-cycle Illumina NextSeq 550 flow cell. On the study's bioinformatics: Because only junctional sequences without quality scores were contained in the immunoSEQ output, filtering matching that applied to full-length reads could not be performed. Sequences were annotated with PyIR, a Python wrapper for IgBLAST v1.9, using IMGT germline references to assign V/J genes and CDR3. Reads with weak V/J assignments (E-value above 1e-6), missing CDR3, stop codons, out-of-frame junctions, or ambiguous translated residues were removed. A V3J clonotype was defined by an identical inferred V gene, J gene, and CDR3 amino acid sequence. Percentage overlap between repertoires was calculated by dividing the number of shared unique clonotypes by the size of the smaller repertoire. Richness of each repertoire was evaluated using RTK rarefaction, the Chao1 estimator, and Recon v2.1 estimates of unobserved clonotypes. Generation probabilities were computed with OLGA for all TCRbeta clonotypes obtained by the gDNA method from several donors. Drawn from immuneACCESS, this table holds only the in-frame rearrangements with V and J called that TCRdb kept. Clones are partly lost; checked studies trace under half to an unresolved V gene and leave the rest unexplained. The V and J calls and the clone size are those of that table, but D and trimming were determined from the DNA. In all, the sample holds about 2.1 million clones, and 85% to 95% of those were seen once. Around 1.8% of the sample is in the top ten clones.

Turning to this clone: There is no known antigen for this receptor. Base quality data are lacking; no much larger clone is found one base away.

CD8 naive samples were CD45RO-negative cells positively selected for CCR7, giving a CD45RA+CCR7+ population that excluded TemRA cells. The donors were healthy, HIV-negative adults who had no recently reported acute infections or vaccinations. Only Caucasian adults living in Nashville, Tennessee, USA were represented among the donors. After blood collection by leukapheresis, PBMCs were isolated using Ficoll-Histopaque density gradient centrifugation and then cryopreserved in the vapor phase of liquid nitrogen. Purity and quantity of every magnetically sorted T cell population were checked by analytical flow cytometry. Genomic DNA was isolated from each sorted fraction and quantified by UV absorbance on a Nanodrop 2000c.

This receptor was obtained from a man in his late teens or twenties in good health. Some clones in this sample may be carry-over from other donors' samples. Recombination connected TRBV28 to TRBJ1-1, with the D segment identity uncertain. The sequenced sample consisted of naive CD8+ T cells from PBMCs. The cell subset or site label for this specimen denotes: CD45RA+CCR7+. The DNA sequence is given as TGTGCCAGCACTCACCCGCACCGGAACACTGAAGCTTTCTTT. Translated, this is CASTHPHRNTEAFF.